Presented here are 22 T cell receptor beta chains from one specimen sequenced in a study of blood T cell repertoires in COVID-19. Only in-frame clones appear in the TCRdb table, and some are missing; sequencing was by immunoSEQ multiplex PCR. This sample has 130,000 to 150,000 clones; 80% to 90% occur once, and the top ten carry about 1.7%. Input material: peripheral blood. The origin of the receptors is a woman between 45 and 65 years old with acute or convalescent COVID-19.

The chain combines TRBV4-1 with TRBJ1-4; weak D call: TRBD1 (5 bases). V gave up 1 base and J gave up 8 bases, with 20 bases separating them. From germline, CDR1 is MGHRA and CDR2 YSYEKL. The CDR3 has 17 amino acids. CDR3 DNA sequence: TGCGCCAGCAGCCAAGTCCTTTTAGGGGAATCTCGGGAAAAACTGTTTTTT. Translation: CASSQVLLGESREKLFF.

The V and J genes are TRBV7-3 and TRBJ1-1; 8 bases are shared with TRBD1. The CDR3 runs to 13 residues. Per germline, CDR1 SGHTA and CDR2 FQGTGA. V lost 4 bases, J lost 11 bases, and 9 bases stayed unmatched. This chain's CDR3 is CASSSTGGSLAFF. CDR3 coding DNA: TGTGCCAGCAGCTCTACAGGGGGATCCTTGGCTTTCTTT. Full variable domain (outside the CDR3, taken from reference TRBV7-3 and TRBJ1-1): GAGVSQTPSNKVTEKGKYVELRCDPISGHTALYWYRQSLGQGPEFLIYFQGTGAADDSGLPNDRFFAVRPEGSVSTLKIQRTERGDSAVYLCASSSTGGSLAFFGQGTRLTVV.

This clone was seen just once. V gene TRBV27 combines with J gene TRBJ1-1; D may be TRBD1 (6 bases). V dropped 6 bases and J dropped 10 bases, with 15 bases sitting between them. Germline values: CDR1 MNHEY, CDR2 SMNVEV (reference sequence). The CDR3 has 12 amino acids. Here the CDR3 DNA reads TGTGCCAGCAGCTTCGGGGGGCCCCCAGCTTTCTTT. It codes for CASSFGGPPAFF.

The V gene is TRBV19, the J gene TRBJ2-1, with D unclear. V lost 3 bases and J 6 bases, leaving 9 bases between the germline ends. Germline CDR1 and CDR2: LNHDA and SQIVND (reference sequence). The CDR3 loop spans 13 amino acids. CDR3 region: CASSISAFNEQFF. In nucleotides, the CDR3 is TGTGCCAGTAGTATTAGTGCATTCAATGAGCAGTTCTTC.

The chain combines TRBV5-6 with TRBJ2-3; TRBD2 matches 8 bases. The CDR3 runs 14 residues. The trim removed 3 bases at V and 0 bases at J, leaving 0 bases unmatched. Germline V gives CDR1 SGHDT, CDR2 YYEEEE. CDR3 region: CASSWTSSTDTQYF. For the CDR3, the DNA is TGTGCCAGCAGCTGGACTAGCAGCACAGATACGCAGTATTTT. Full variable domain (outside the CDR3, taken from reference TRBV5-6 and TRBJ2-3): DAGVTQSPTHLIKTRGQQVTLRCSPKSGHDTVSWYQQALGQGPQFIFQYYEEEERQRGNFPDRFSGHQFPNYSSELNVNALLLGDSALYLCASSWTSSTDTQYFGPGTRLTVL.

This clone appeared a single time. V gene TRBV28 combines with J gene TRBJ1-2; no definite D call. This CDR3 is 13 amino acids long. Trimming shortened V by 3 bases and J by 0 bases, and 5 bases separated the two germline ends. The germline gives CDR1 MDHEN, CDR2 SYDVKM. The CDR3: CASSFGSNYGYTF. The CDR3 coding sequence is TGTGCCAGCAGTTTCGGTTCTAACTATGGCTACACCTTC.

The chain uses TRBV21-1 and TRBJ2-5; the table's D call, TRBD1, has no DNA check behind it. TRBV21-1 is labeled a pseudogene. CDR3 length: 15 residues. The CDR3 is CASSLGGHPKETQYF. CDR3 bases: TGTGCCAGCAGCTTAGGGGGACATCCAAAGGAGACCCAGTACTTC.

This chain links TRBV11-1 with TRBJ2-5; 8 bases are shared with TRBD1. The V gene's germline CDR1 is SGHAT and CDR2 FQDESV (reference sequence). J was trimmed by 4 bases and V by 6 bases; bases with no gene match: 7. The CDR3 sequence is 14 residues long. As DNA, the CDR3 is TGTGCCAGCAGTTTCGACAGGGGCCGAGAGACCCAGTACTTC. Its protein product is CASSFDRGRETQYF.

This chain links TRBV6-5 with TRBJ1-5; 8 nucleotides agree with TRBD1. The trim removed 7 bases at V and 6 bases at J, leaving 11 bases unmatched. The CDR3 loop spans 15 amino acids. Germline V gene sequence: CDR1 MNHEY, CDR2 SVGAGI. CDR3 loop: CASISDRVSSQPQHF. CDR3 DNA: TGTGCCAGCATCTCGGACAGGGTGTCTTCTCAGCCCCAGCATTTT.

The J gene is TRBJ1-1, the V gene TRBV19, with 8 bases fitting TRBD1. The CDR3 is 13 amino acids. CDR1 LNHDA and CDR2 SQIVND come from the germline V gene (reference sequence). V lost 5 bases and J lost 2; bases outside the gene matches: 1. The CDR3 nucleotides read TGTGCCAGTAGTGACAGGGGTAACACTGAAGCTTTCTTT. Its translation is CASSDRGNTEAFF.

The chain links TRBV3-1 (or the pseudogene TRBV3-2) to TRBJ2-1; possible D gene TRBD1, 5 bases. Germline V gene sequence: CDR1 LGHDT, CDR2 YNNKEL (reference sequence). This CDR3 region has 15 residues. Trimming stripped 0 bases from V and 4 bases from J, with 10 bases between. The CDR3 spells CASSQDWGEYNEQFF. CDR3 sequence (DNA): TGTGCCAGCAGCCAAGATTGGGGCGAATACAATGAGCAGTTCTTC.

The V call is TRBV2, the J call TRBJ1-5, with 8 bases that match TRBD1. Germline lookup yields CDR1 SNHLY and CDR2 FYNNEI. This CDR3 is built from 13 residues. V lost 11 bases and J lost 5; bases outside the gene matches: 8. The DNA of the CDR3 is TGTGCCGGGGGCGGACAGGGCTATCAGCCCCAGCATTTT. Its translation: CAGGGQGYQPQHF.

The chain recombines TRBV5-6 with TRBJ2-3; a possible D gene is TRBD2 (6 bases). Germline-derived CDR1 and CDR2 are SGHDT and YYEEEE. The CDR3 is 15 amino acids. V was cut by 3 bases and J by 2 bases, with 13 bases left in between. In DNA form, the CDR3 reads TGTGCCAGCAGCTCCCGGGAGCACGTCACAGATACGCAGTATTTT. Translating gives CASSSREHVTDTQYF. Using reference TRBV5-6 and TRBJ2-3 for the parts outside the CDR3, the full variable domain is DAGVTQSPTHLIKTRGQQVTLRCSPKSGHDTVSWYQQALGQGPQFIFQYYEEEERQRGNFPDRFSGHQFPNYSSELNVNALLLGDSALYLCASSSREHVTDTQYFGPGTRLTVL.

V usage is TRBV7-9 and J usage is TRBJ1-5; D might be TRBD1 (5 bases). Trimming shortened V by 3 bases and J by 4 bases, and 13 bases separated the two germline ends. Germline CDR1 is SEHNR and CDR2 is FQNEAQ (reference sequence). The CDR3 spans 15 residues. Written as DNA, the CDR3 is TGTGCCAGCAGCTTGGGGCCCTCCGGGAATCAGCCCCAGCATTTT. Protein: CASSLGPSGNQPQHF.

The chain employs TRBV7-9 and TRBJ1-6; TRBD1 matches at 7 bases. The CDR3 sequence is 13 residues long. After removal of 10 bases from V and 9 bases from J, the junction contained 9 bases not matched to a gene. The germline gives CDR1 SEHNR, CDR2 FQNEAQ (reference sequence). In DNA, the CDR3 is TGTGCCACGACGAGGACAGGCCTTTCACCCCTCCACTTT. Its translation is CATTRTGLSPLHF.

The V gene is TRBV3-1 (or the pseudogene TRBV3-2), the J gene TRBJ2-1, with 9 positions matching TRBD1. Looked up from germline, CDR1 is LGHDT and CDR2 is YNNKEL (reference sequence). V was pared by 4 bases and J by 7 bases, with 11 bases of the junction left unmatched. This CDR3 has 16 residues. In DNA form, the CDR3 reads TGTGCCAGCAGCCTCAGCGGGGACAGGGTAAAGAATGAGCAGTTCTTC. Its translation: CASSLSGDRVKNEQFF.

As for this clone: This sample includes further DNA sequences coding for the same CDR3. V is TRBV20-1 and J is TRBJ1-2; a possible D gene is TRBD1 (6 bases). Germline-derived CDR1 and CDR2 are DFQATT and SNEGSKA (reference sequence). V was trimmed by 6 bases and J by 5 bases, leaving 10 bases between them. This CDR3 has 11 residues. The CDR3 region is CSALGQYGYTF. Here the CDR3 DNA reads TGCAGTGCCCTCGGACAGTATGGCTACACCTTC.

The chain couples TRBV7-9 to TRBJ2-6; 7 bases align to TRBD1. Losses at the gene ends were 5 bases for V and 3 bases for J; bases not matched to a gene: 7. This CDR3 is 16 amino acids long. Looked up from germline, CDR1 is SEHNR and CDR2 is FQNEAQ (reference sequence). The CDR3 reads CASSLLTGVGANVLTF. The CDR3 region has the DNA TGTGCCAGCAGCCTTCTTACAGGGGTTGGGGCCAACGTCCTGACTTTC.

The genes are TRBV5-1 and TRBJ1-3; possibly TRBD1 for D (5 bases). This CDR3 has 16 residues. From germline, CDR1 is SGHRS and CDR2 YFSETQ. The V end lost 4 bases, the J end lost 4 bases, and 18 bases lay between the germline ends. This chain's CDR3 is CASSQTDSLLGNTIYF. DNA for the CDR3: TGCGCCAGCAGCCAAACAGACAGTCTGCTCGGAAACACCATATATTTT.

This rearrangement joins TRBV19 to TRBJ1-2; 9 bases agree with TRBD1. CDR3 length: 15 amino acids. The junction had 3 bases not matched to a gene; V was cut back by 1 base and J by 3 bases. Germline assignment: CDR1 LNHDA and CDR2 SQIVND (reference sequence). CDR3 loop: CASSIAGQGYYGYTF. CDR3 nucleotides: TGTGCCAGTAGTATAGCGGGACAGGGATACTATGGCTACACCTTC.

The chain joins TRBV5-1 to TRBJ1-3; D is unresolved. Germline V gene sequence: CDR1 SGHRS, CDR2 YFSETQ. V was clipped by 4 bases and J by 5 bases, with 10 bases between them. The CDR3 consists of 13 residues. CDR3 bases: TGCGCCAGCAGCCCGAGTATAAGAAACACCATATATTTT. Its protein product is CASSPSIRNTIYF.

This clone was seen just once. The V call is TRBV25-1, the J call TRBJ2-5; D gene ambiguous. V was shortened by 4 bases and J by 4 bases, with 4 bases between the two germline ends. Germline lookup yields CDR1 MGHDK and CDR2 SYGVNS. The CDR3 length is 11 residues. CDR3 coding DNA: TGTGCCAGCAGTGGTCGAGAGACCCAGTACTTC. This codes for CASSGRETQYF.